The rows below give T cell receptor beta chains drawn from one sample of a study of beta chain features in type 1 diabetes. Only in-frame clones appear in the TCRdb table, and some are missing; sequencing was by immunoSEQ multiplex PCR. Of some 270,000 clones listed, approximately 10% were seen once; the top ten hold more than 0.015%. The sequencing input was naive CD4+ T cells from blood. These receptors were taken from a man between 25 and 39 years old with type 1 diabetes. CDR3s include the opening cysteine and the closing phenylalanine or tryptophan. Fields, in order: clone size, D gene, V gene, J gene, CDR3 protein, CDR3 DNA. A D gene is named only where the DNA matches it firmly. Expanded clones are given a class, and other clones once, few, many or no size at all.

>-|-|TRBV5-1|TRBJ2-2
CASSWGDAGELFF
TGCGCCAGCAGCTGGGGGGACGCCGGGGAGCTGTTTTTT
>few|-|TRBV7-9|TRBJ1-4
CASSNSITNEKLFF
TGTGCCAGCAGCAACAGCATAACTAATGAAAAACTGTTTTTT
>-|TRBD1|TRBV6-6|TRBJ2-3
CASSSQTGLFTDTQYF
TGTGCCAGCAGTTCCCAGACAGGGCTCTTTACAGATACGCAGTATTTT
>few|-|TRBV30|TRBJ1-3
CAWSVTAGNTIYF
TGTGCCTGGAGTGTGACTGCCGGAAACACCATATATTTT
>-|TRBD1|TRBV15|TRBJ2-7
CATSRSGQGQYF
TGTGCCACCAGCAGATCCGGACAGGGACAGTACTTC
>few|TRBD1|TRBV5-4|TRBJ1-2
CASSLFQGDYGYTF
TGTGCCAGCAGCTTGTTCCAGGGGGACTATGGCTACACCTTC
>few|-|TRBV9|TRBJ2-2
CASSVQGTGELFF
TGTGCCAGCAGCGTTCAGGGGACCGGGGAGCTGTTTTTT
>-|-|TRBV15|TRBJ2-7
CATSRDRGVREQYF
TGTGCCACCAGCAGAGATCGCGGGGTCCGCGAGCAGTACTTC
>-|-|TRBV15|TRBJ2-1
CATSRPAGISYNEQFF
TGTGCCACCAGCAGGCCTGCGGGGATCTCCTACAATGAGCAGTTCTTC
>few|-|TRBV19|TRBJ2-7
CASSIVGTGSSYEQYF
TGTGCCAGTAGTATAGTGGGCACAGGGAGCTCCTACGAGCAGTACTTC
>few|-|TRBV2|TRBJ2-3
CASRLQGSTDTQYF
TGTGCCAGCAGATTACAGGGATCCACAGATACGCAGTATTTT
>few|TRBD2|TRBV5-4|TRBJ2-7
CASSSGLAGAYEQYF
TGTGCCAGCAGCTCTGGACTAGCGGGGGCCTACGAGCAGTACTTC
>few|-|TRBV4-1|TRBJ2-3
CASSRTPGGPSTDTQYF
TGCGCCAGCAGCCGAACACCAGGGGGGCCTAGCACAGATACGCAGTATTTT
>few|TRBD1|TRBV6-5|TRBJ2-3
CASRAQGASTDTQYF
TGTGCCAGCAGGGCACAGGGGGCGTCCACAGATACGCAGTATTTT
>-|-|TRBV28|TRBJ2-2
CASSLASNTGELFF
TGTGCCAGCAGCCTAGCATCGAACACCGGGGAGCTGTTTTTT
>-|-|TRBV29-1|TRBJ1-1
CSTWEGLNTEAFF
TGCAGCACATGGGAGGGCTTGAACACTGAAGCTTTCTTT
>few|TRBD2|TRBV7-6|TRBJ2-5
CASSFVGGKETQYF
TGTGCCAGCAGCTTTGTCGGGGGGAAAGAGACCCAGTACTTC
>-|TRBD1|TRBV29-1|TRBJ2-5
CSVTQGVQETQYF
TGCAGCGTTACGCAGGGGGTCCAAGAGACCCAGTACTTC
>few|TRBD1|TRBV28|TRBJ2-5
CASKTGGFETQYF
TGTGCCAGCAAGACAGGGGGATTTGAGACCCAGTACTTC
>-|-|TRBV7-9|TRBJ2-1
CASSLDGTLGHEQFF
TGTGCCAGCAGCTTGGACGGGACTCTCGGCCATGAGCAGTTCTTC
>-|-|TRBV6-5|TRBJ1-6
CASSRQDSPLHF
TGTGCCAGCAGTAGACAGGACTCACCCCTCCACTTT
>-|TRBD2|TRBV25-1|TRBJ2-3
CASRLAGSTDTQYF
TGTGCCAGCAGACTAGCGGGGAGCACAGATACGCAGTATTTT
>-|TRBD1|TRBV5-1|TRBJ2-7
CASSLGDREFAEQYF
TGCGCCAGCAGCTTGGGGGACAGGGAGTTCGCCGAGCAGTACTTC
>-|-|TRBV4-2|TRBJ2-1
CASSHTNVGAESSYNEQFF
TGTGCCAGCAGCCATACAAATGTGGGGGCGGAGAGCTCCTACAATGAGCAGTTCTTC
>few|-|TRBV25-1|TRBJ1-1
CASSGTNTEAFF
TGTGCCAGCAGTGGTACTAACACTGAAGCTTTCTTT
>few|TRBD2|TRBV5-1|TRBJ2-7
CASSLTSGRSVEQYF
TGCGCCAGCAGCTTGACTAGCGGGAGATCCGTCGAGCAGTACTTC
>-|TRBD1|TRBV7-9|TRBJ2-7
CASSFPGTGAYEQYF
TGTGCCAGCAGCTTTCCCGGGACAGGGGCTTACGAGCAGTACTTC
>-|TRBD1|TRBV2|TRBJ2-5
CASTGTGRPETQYF
TGTGCCAGCACCGGGACAGGGCGTCCAGAGACCCAGTACTTC
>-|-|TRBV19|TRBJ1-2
CASSLGHGNYGYTF
TGTGCCAGTAGTCTGGGACACGGGAACTATGGCTACACCTTC
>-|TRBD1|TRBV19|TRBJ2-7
CASSDPGTVAYEQYF
TGTGCCAGTAGCGATCCAGGGACAGTGGCTTACGAGCAGTACTTC
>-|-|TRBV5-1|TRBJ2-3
CASSKGHLTDTQYF
TGCGCCAGCAGCAAGGGACACCTCACAGATACGCAGTATTTT
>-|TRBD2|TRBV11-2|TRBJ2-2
CASSLGGGATGELFF
TGTGCCAGCAGCTTGGGCGGGGGGGCCACCGGGGAGCTGTTTTTT
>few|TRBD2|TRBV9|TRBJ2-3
CASSPRLAGVDTQYF
TGTGCCAGCAGCCCCCGACTAGCGGGGGTGGATACGCAGTATTTT
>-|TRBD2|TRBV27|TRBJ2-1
CASKRRGLSGGIDEQFF
TGTGCCAGCAAGCGGAGGGGGCTTAGCGGGGGAATTGATGAGCAGTTCTTC
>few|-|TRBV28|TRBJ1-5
CASSFVGDQPQHF
TGTGCCAGCAGTTTTGTGGGAGATCAGCCCCAGCATTTT
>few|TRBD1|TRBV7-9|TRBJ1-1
CASSPGTGRNTEAFF
TGTGCCAGCAGCCCAGGGACAGGGAGGAACACTGAAGCTTTCTTT
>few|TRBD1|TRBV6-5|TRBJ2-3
CASSYFGTGPTDTQYF
TGTGCCAGCAGTTACTTCGGGACAGGACCCACAGATACGCAGTATTTT
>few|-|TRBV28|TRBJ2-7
CASRSDSADSYEQYF
TGTGCCAGCAGGTCAGACTCTGCGGACTCCTACGAGCAGTACTTC
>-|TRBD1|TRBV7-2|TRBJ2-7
CASSPFGQGEHEQYF
TGTGCCAGCAGCCCCTTTGGACAGGGTGAGCACGAGCAGTACTTC
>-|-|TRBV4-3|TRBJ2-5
CASSQGGGTVVGTQYF
TGCGCCAGCAGCCAAGGAGGGGGGACAGTCGTGGGGACCCAGTACTTC
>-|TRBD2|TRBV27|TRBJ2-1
CASSSGTSSYNEQFF
TGTGCCAGCAGTTCCGGGACTAGCTCCTACAATGAGCAGTTCTTC
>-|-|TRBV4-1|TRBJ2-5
CASSQVTRQETQYF
TGCGCCAGCAGCCAAGTCACTCGCCAAGAGACCCAGTACTTC
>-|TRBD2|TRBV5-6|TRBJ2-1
CASSRGLATNEQFF
TGTGCCAGCAGCCGGGGACTAGCGACGAATGAGCAGTTCTTC
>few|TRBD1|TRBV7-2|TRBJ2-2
CASIERTGVSGELFF
TGTGCCAGCATCGAGCGGACAGGGGTTTCCGGGGAGCTGTTTTTT
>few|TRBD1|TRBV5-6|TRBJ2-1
CASSLDRGDEQFF
TGTGCCAGCAGCCTGGACAGGGGCGATGAGCAGTTCTTC